This record covers a single T cell receptor beta chain. The antigen is unknown. Donors consisted of healthy bone marrow donors. The CDR3 covers 16 residues. The germline V gene encodes CDR1 SGHNT and CDR2 YYREEE (reference sequence). The ends lost 0 bases at V and 8 bases at J; junction bases unmatched: 10. The data were taken from a study of cytomegalovirus exposure and HLA in healthy donors. Regarding the study as a whole: Specificity for CMV antigens was confirmed in vitro for a few of the CMV-associated chains. Reportedly, TCR beta sequences accurately predicted HLA-A and HLA-B alleles in most subjects. A later analysis found most CMV-associated TCR beta chains apparently HLA-restricted.

It was with 60 Vbeta and 13 Jbeta primers that the PCR ran. Clones were read by immunoSEQ multiplex PCR, and TCRdb kept only the in-frame ones, dropping some. This sample has around 100,000 clones; roughly 83% occur once, and the top ten carry 2% to 3%. The clonotype originates from a man in his forties or fifties in good health and CMV-seronegative. The chain links TRBV5-4 to TRBJ1-4; 7 nucleotides match TRBD1. The sample comprised PBMCs. CDR3 in amino acids: CASSLGFDRDGEKLFF. The CDR3, as DNA: TGTGCCAGCAGCTTGGGGTTCGACAGGGACGGAGAAAAACTGTTTTTT. The full variable domain, rest sourced from reference TRBV5-4 and TRBJ1-4, is ETGVTQSPTHLIKTRGQQVTLRCSSQSGHNTVSWYQQALGQGPQFIFQYYREEENGRGNFPPRFSGLQFPNYSSELNVNALELDDSALYLCASSLGFDRDGEKLFFGSGTQLSVL.